Presented here are 14 T cell receptor beta chains from one specimen sequenced in a study of blood T cell repertoires in COVID-19. Clones were sequenced by immunoSEQ multiplex PCR, and TCRdb holds only the in-frame ones, with some missing. Counted here are 60,000 to 65,000 clones, around 85% occurring once; the ten biggest clones make up around a sixth. Sequencing was carried out using peripheral blood. These receptors originate from a man in his 60s with acute or convalescent COVID-19.

This clone was seen once. The rearrangement uses TRBV28 and TRBJ1-4; a possible D gene is TRBD1 (6 bases). The CDR3 sequence is 15 residues long. The V and J ends lost 2 bases and 6 bases respectively, with 13 bases between them. Germline V gives CDR1 MDHEN, CDR2 SYDVKM. This chain's CDR3 is CASSLPGTIHEKLFF. The DNA for the CDR3 is TGTGCCAGCAGTTTACCCGGGACAATTCATGAAAAACTGTTTTTT.

The chain uses TRBV10-2 and TRBJ2-7, with 8 nucleotides matching TRBD2. The V and J ends lost 5 bases and 7 bases, in that order; junction bases with no gene match: 10. Looked up from germline, CDR1 is WSHSY and CDR2 is SAAADI. The CDR3 is 14 amino acids. CDR3 region: CASSYSGAEGEQYF. As DNA, the CDR3 is TGCGCCAGCAGTTATAGCGGGGCCGAAGGTGAGCAGTACTTC.

The chain joins TRBV7-2 to TRBJ1-6; no clear D. The CDR3 is 16 residues long. V lost 1 base to trimming and J lost 0 bases, with 7 bases between them. CDR1 and CDR2 (germline): SGHTA, FQGNSA. CDR3 in amino acids: CASSLVPHSYNSPLHF. The DNA for the CDR3 is TGTGCCAGCAGCTTAGTCCCCCACTCCTATAATTCACCCCTCCACTTT.

The chain is built from TRBV19 and TRBJ2-1; D perhaps matches TRBD2 (6 bases). This CDR3 has 14 amino acids. Germline CDR1 LNHDA, CDR2 SQIVND (reference sequence). Trimming removed 0 bases at V and 9 bases at J, with 12 bases between. CDR3 nucleotides: TGTGCCAGTAGTATAGAGGGGGGTCCAGGTGAGCAGTTCTTC. Its protein product is CASSIEGGPGEQFF.

The genes are TRBV6-5 and TRBJ2-1; a weak D match, TRBD1 (6 bases). Germline lookup yields CDR1 MNHEY and CDR2 SVGAGI. The CDR3 covers 16 residues. Trimming shortened V by 2 bases and J by 6 bases, and 17 bases separated the two germline ends. The CDR3 here is CASSYGGPEGGNEQFF. As DNA, the CDR3 is TGTGCCAGCAGTTACGGGGGCCCGGAAGGCGGCAATGAGCAGTTCTTC.

This clone was observed once. The rearrangement links TRBV4-2 to TRBJ1-1; maybe TRBD1 (6 bases). Trimming removed 4 bases at V and 4 bases at J, with 22 bases between. Germline V CDR1 and CDR2: LGHNA, YNFKEQ. The CDR3 is made up of 17 amino acids. The CDR3 region has the DNA TGTGCCAGCAGCCCCGAGCGGGGAGGGGGAGGGGGCACTGAAGCTTTCTTT. It translates to CASSPERGGGGGTEAFF.

A few counts support this clone. The gene calls are TRBV6-2 or TRBV6-3 and TRBJ2-1; 11 nucleotides line up with TRBD2. The CDR3 contains 13 residues. After removal of 4 bases from V and 10 bases from J, the junction contained 3 bases not matched to a gene. In germline, CDR1 is MNHEY, CDR2 SVGEGT. CDR3 nucleotide sequence: TGTGCCAGCAGTTCTCGACTAGCGGGGGAGCAGTTCTTC. Residues: CASSSRLAGEQFF.

This clone turned up a few times. The J gene is TRBJ2-7, the V gene TRBV7-2; the match to TRBD2 covers 8 bases. V lost 1 base to trimming and J lost 7 bases; unmatched junction nucleotides: 12. Germline loops: CDR1 SGHTA, CDR2 FQGNSA. The CDR3 is 16 amino acids. CDR3 DNA: TGTGCCAGCAGCTTAGATCGGGGCGGCGGCGGGAGGGAGCAGTACTTC. It encodes CASSLDRGGGGREQYF. Full variable domain (rest looked up from reference TRBV7-2 and TRBJ2-7): GAGVSQSPSNKVTEKGKDVELRCDPISGHTALYWYRQSLGQGLEFLIYFQGNSAPDKSGLPSDRFSAERTGGSVSTLTIQRTQQEDSAVYLCASSLDRGGGGREQYFGPGTRLTVT.

The gene calls are TRBV3-1 (or the pseudogene TRBV3-2) and TRBJ2-7; D gene unclear. Germline values: CDR1 LGHDT, CDR2 YNNKEL (reference sequence). There are 12 residues in the CDR3. Trimming stripped 4 bases from V and 9 bases from J, with 13 bases between. CDR3 sequence: CASSPKSRVQYF. The DNA of the CDR3 is TGTGCCAGCAGCCCCAAGAGCCGGGTGCAGTACTTC.

The chain combines TRBV6-1 with TRBJ1-2, with 8 bases identical to TRBD1. Germline loops: CDR1 MNHNS, CDR2 SASEGT. This CDR3 spans 13 amino acids. V was clipped by 0 bases and J by 13 bases; unmatched bases: 7. The CDR3 is CASSEADSRGPTF. CDR3 nucleotide sequence: TGTGCCAGCAGTGAAGCTGACAGCAGGGGGCCCACCTTC.

The CDR3 DNA follows: TGTGCCAGCAGCTCCCCAGGGGATGGGGACCATGGCTACACCTTC. Its translation is CASSSPGDGDHGYTF. V gene TRBV5-5 combines with J gene TRBJ1-2; D may be TRBD1 (6 bases). This CDR3 has 15 residues. With 3 bases removed from V and 6 bases from J, the gap between germline ends came to 18 bases. Germline V gene lookup returns CDR1 SGHKS and CDR2 YYEKEE (reference sequence). Based on the CDR3 plus reference TRBV5-5 and TRBJ1-2, the full variable domain is DAGVTQSPTHLIKTRGQQVTLRCSPISGHKSVSWYQQVLGQGPQFIFQYYEKEERGRGNFPDRFSARQFPNYSSELNVNALLLGDSALYLCASSSPGDGDHGYTFGSGTRLTVV.

The rearrangement uses TRBV6-5 and TRBJ1-2; TRBD1 aligns across 12 bases. This CDR3 is 14 amino acids long. The germline V gene has CDR1 MNHEY and CDR2 SVGAGI. V shed 4 bases, J shed 7 bases, and the junction held 4 bases outside the gene matches. The CDR3 region has the DNA TGTGCCAGCAGTTCCCCGGGACAGGGGGCTGGCTACACCTTC. Protein: CASSSPGQGAGYTF.

The J gene is TRBJ1-2, the V gene TRBV30; 9 bases are shared with TRBD1. V gave up 3 bases and J gave up 6 bases; unmatched junction bases: 8. The CDR3 extends over 14 amino acids. In germline, CDR1 is GTSNPN, CDR2 SVGIG (reference sequence). The CDR3 sequence: CAWSRNRGLDGYTF. The CDR3 DNA reads as TGTGCCTGGAGCAGGAACAGGGGGCTGGATGGCTACACCTTC.

This rearrangement joins TRBV21-1 to TRBJ2-7; the table names TRBD2, a call not compared with the DNA. TRBV21-1 is an annotated pseudogene. This CDR3 is 12 amino acids long. The DNA for the CDR3 is TGTGCCAGCACGGAGCGGGACTACGAGCAGTACTTC. Amino acid sequence: CASTERDYEQYF.